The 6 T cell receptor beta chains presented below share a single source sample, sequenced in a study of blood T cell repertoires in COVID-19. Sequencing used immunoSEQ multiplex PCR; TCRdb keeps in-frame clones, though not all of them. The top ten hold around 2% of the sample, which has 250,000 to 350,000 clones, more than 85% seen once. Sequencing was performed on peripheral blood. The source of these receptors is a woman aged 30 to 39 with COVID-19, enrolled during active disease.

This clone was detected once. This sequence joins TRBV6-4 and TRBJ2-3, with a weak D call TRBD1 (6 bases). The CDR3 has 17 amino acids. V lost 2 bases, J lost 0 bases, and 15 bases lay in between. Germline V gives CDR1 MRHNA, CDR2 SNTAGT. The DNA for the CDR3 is TGTGCCAGCAGTGACCTCCCAGGGCAGGGGAGCACAGATACGCAGTATTTT. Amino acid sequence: CASSDLPGQGSTDTQYF.

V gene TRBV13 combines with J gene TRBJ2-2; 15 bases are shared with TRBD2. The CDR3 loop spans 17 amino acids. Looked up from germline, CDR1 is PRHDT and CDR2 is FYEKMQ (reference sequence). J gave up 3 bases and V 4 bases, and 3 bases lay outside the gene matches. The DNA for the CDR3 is TGTGCCAGCAGCTCGGGACTAGCGGGAGGCCACACCGGGGAGCTGTTTTTT. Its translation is CASSSGLAGGHTGELFF.

CDR3 amino acids: CASSRDTGSYGYTF. The CDR3 DNA reads TGCGCCAGCAGCCGGGACACAGGGTCATATGGCTACACCTTC. V and J are TRBV5-1 and TRBJ1-2; tentative D call: TRBD1 (6 bases). Germline V gene lookup returns CDR1 SGHRS and CDR2 YFSETQ. Trimming removed 4 bases from V and 5 bases from J, with 15 bases in between. The CDR3 length is 14 residues. Filled out from reference TRBV5-1 and TRBJ1-2, the complete variable domain reads KAGVTQTPRYLIKTRGQQVTLSCSPISGHRSVSWYQQTPGQGLQFLFEYFSETQRNKGNFPGRFSGRQFSNSRSEMNVSTLELGDSALYLCASSRDTGSYGYTFGSGTRLTVV.

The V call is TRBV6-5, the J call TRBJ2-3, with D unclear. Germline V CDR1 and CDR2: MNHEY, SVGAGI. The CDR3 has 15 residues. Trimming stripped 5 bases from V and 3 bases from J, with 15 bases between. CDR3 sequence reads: CASSRDTPSTDTQYF. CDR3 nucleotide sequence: TGTGCCAGCAGTCGTGACACCCCATCAACAGATACGCAGTATTTT.

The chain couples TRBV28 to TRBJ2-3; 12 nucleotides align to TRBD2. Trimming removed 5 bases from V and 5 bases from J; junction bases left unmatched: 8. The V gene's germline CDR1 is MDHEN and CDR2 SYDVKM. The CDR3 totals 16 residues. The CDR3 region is CASSTPSGRAVDTQYF. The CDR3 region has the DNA TGTGCCAGCAGTACCCCTAGCGGGAGGGCCGTAGATACGCAGTATTTT.

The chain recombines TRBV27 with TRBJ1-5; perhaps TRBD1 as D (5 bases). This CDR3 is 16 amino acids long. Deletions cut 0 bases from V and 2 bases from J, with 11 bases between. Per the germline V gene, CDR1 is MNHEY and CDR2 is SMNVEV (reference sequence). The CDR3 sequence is CASSLSKGTGNQPQHF. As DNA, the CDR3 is TGTGCCAGCAGTTTATCGAAGGGGACTGGCAATCAGCCCCAGCATTTT.